A single sample is the source of the 18 T cell receptor beta chains below, sequenced in a study of STAT3 mutations in large granular lymphocyte leukemia. Study-level results: At least one immunodominant TCR beta clonotype appeared in every T-cell large granular lymphocyte leukemia patient.

These receptors have no identified antigens. The data were produced by immunoSEQ multiplex PCR, yet TCRdb's version contains in-frame clones alone and is incomplete. The sample consists of 30,000 to 45,000 clones, roughly 90% of them appearing once. The sequencing sample was made of PBMCs. Every receptor here comes from a human donor with T large granular lymphocyte leukemia. Some clones in this sample may be carry-over from other donors' samples.

The genes are TRBV5-4 and TRBJ1-6, with D possibly TRBD1 on 6 matching bases. The CDR3 loop spans 17 amino acids. Germline CDR1 reads SGHNT; CDR2 reads YYREEE (reference sequence). Deletions cut 4 bases from V and 5 bases from J, with 19 bases between. The CDR3 loop is CASSKPAGDDDNSPLHF. The CDR3 DNA reads as TGTGCCAGCAGCAAACCCGCAGGGGATGACGATAATTCACCCCTCCACTTT.

The genes are TRBV5-1 and TRBJ1-2, with no clear D. CDR1 and CDR2 (germline): SGHRS, YFSETQ. CDR3 length equals 14 residues. V lost 0 bases and J lost 2, with 8 bases in between. CDR3 DNA sequence: TGCGCCAGCAGCTTGGCCGACGGGAACTATGGCTACACCTTC. As protein: CASSLADGNYGYTF. Full variable domain (remainder filled in from reference TRBV5-1 and TRBJ1-2): KAGVTQTPRYLIKTRGQQVTLSCSPISGHRSVSWYQQTPGQGLQFLFEYFSETQRNKGNFPGRFSGRQFSNSRSEMNVSTLELGDSALYLCASSLADGNYGYTFGSGTRLTVV.

The chain joins TRBV12-2 to TRBJ2-2; the table's D call, TRBD1, was not checked against the DNA. TRBV12-2 is described as a pseudogene. The CDR3 has 14 amino acids. CDR3 sequence (DNA): TGTGCAAGCGAGCGGACAGGGAGGACCGGGGAGCTGTTTTTT. Encoded protein: CASERTGRTGELFF.

The chain has TRBV30 and TRBJ1-2; D remains ambiguous. Trimming left V 1 base short and J 2 bases short, with 5 bases between. The CDR3 spans 12 residues. The V gene's germline CDR1 is GTSNPN and CDR2 SVGIG (reference sequence). The CDR3 DNA is TGTGCCTGGAGTGGGCAGAACTATGGCTACACCTTC. This sequence encodes CAWSGQNYGYTF. The full variable domain, rest sourced from reference TRBV30 and TRBJ1-2, is SQTIHQWPATLVQPVGSPLSLECTVEGTSNPNLYWYRQAAGRGLQLLFYSVGIGQISSEVPQNLSASRPQDRQFILSSKKLLLSDSGFYLCAWSGQNYGYTFGSGTRLTVV.

V usage is TRBV5-1 and J usage is TRBJ2-1, with D unclear. Germline CDR1 and CDR2: SGHRS and YFSETQ. The CDR3 is 12 amino acids. Trimming removed 1 base at V and 5 bases at J, with 4 bases between. The CDR3 DNA is TGCGCCAGCAGCTTGTCGGACAATGAGCAGTTCTTC. Translation gives CASSLSDNEQFF.

The V call is TRBV2, the J call TRBJ2-3; 16 nucleotides agree with TRBD2. Germline loops: CDR1 SNHLY, CDR2 FYNNEI. The CDR3 runs to 17 residues. The V and J ends lost 9 bases and 2 bases, in that order; junction bases with no gene match: 8. The CDR3 nucleotides are TGTGCCAGGGGACTAGCGGGGGGGCACGTACCCACAGATACGCAGTATTTT. Protein: CARGLAGGHVPTDTQYF.

Here the CDR3 DNA reads TGTGCCAGCAGTTTTGGGAGCGACAGCTACAATGAGCAGTTCTTC. Residues: CASSFGSDSYNEQFF. V gene TRBV27 combines with J gene TRBJ2-1, with D perhaps matching TRBD1 or TRBD2 (5 bases each). Trimming removed 3 bases at V and 3 bases at J, with 12 bases between. The CDR3 loop spans 15 amino acids. CDR1 and CDR2 (germline): MNHEY, SMNVEV (reference sequence).

This CDR3 reads CASSLPSPSPLHF. As DNA, the CDR3 is TGTGCCAGCAGCTTACCCTCCCCATCACCCCTCCACTTT. The V call is TRBV7-9, the J call TRBJ1-6; no clear D gene. Trimming took off 2 bases at V and 10 bases at J, with 9 bases between the two ends. This CDR3 has 13 amino acids. Germline V gene data show CDR1 as SEHNR and CDR2 as FQNEAQ (reference sequence).

V usage is TRBV5-6 and J usage is TRBJ2-3; 9 positions agree with TRBD1. The junction had 11 bases not matched to a gene; V was cut back by 4 bases and J by 5 bases. Germline lookup yields CDR1 SGHDT and CDR2 YYEEEE. The CDR3 runs to 16 residues. The CDR3 sequence is CASSLDRGKLGDTQYF. Here the CDR3 DNA reads TGTGCCAGCAGCCTGGACAGGGGAAAACTTGGAGATACGCAGTATTTT.

J is TRBJ2-3 and V is TRBV7-9; tentatively, D is TRBD1 (6 bases). Deletions cut 5 bases from V and 6 bases from J, with 15 bases between. Germline loops: CDR1 SEHNR, CDR2 FQNEAQ (reference sequence). CDR3 length: 14 amino acids. The chain's CDR3 is CASSDNRAADTQYF. CDR3 nucleotides: TGTGCCAGCAGCGACAACAGGGCCGCGGATACGCAGTATTTT. The full variable domain, its missing parts supplied by reference TRBV7-9 and TRBJ2-3, is DTGVSQNPRHKITKRGQNVTFRCDPISEHNRLYWYRQTLGQGPEFLTYFQNEAQLEKSRLLSDRFSAERPKGSFSTLEIQRTEQGDSAMYLCASSDNRAADTQYFGPGTRLTVL.

The rearrangement joins TRBV2 to TRBJ2-7; D perhaps matches TRBD2 (6 bases). This CDR3 is 13 amino acids long. Germline V lookup: CDR1 SNHLY, CDR2 FYNNEI. Trimming left V 6 bases short and J 7 bases short, with 16 bases between. The CDR3 region has the DNA TGTGCCAGCAGCGGACTGTTCGGGGGTGAGCAGTACGTC. It translates to CASSGLFGGEQYV.

The J gene is TRBJ2-3, the V gene TRBV7-9; D may be TRBD2 (5 bases). Trimming left V 2 bases short and J 1 base short, with 13 bases between. CDR1 SEHNR and CDR2 FQNEAQ come from the germline V gene (reference sequence). This CDR3 comprises 16 residues. The CDR3 loop is CASSLPRWRGTDTQYF. CDR3 nucleotide sequence: TGTGCCAGCAGCTTACCCCGCTGGCGGGGCACAGATACGCAGTATTTT.

V and J are TRBV5-8 and TRBJ2-5, with TRBD1 matching over 7 bases. CDR1 and CDR2 from the germline V gene are SGHTS and YDEGEE. The ends lost 2 bases at V and 3 bases at J; junction bases unmatched: 10. The CDR3 covers 16 residues. The CDR3 DNA is TGTGCCAGCAGCTTTCCCCGAGGGGGCGGAGAAGAGACCCAGTACTTC. Protein product: CASSFPRGGGEETQYF.

V usage is TRBV7-9 and J usage is TRBJ2-5; 12 bases agree with TRBD2. Germline V CDR1 and CDR2: SEHNR, FQNEAQ (reference sequence). This CDR3 region has 13 residues. V trimming: 5 bases; J trimming: 5 bases; junction bases outside the gene matches: 0. The DNA for the CDR3 is TGTGCCAGCAGCACTAGCGGGGGGGAGACCCAGTACTTC. Translation gives CASSTSGGETQYF.

J is TRBJ1-5 and V is TRBV6-5; perhaps TRBD1 as D (5 bases). CDR3 length equals 14 residues. Trimming shortened V by 6 bases and J by 7 bases, and 16 bases separated the two germline ends. Germline V gene sequence: CDR1 MNHEY, CDR2 SVGAGI. The CDR3 bases are TGTGCCAGCAGCCGGGGGGTTACTCGACAGCCCCAGCATTTT. Its protein product is CASSRGVTRQPQHF.

The chain employs TRBV5-1 and TRBJ2-7, with a possible D match to TRBD1 (6 bases). Germline lookup yields CDR1 SGHRS and CDR2 YFSETQ. The CDR3 has 15 residues. V was pared by 0 bases and J by 0 bases, with 10 bases between. The CDR3 coding sequence is TGCGCCAGCAGCTTGGAGGGACAAGCCTCCTACGAGCAGTACTTC. This encodes CASSLEGQASYEQYF.

The V and J genes are TRBV29-1 and TRBJ2-1, with TRBD1 as a possible D gene (6 bases). Trimming pared 6 bases from V and 2 bases from J, leaving 14 bases between. CDR1 and CDR2 from the germline V gene are SQVTM and ANQGSEA. CDR3 length: 14 residues. CDR3 coding DNA: TGCAGCGTCGCACAGGGTCCGGCCTACAATGAGCAGTTCTTC. Translation: CSVAQGPAYNEQFF.

The chain employs TRBV15 and TRBJ2-1; no clear D gene. This CDR3 is built from 16 residues. Trimming left V 3 bases short and J 4 bases short, with 16 bases between. CDR1 is LNHNV and CDR2 is YYDKDF in the germline V gene (reference sequence). The CDR3 sequence is CATSSPELASYNEQFF. Here the CDR3 DNA reads TGTGCCACCAGCAGCCCAGAGTTGGCCTCGTACAATGAGCAGTTCTTC.